The rows below give T cell receptor beta chains drawn from one sample of a study of shared T cell receptors in the human thymus. The protocol was immunoSEQ multiplex PCR, while the TCRdb copy is restricted to in-frame clones and leaves out a portion. The profile shows roughly 560,000 clones, 75% to 85% of them singletons. These same records also appear under a second study, on human thymus T cells.

Sequencing was performed on thymocytes. These TCRs come from a boy under three years old with a congenital heart defect. CDR3s include the opening cysteine and the closing phenylalanine or tryptophan. The D gene is left open where the match is weak. The size field is filled for only some rows; it gives once, few, many or a size class.

j_call clone_size d_call v_call cdr3_aa cdr3_nt
TRBJ2-7 - TRBD1 TRBV7-2 CTSSSMDRPSYEQYF TGTACCAGCAGTTCCATGGACAGGCCTTCCTACGAGCAGTACTTC
TRBJ2-1 - - TRBV6-4 CASSDQPSGYLNEQFF TGTGCCAGCAGTGACCAACCCAGCGGGTACCTTAATGAGCAGTTCTTC
TRBJ2-7 - - TRBV28 CASSATRDKHSSYEQYF TGTGCCAGCTCAGCTACCCGGGACAAACATAGCTCCTACGAGCAGTACTTC
TRBJ2-7 - - TRBV7-2 CASSLLGGEQYF TGTGCCAGCAGCCTGCTCGGGGGCGAGCAGTACTTC
TRBJ2-3 - TRBD2 TRBV10-3 CAMWGREGTLGTDTQYF TGTGCCATGTGGGGGCGGGAGGGTACCCTCGGGACAGATACGCAGTATTTT
TRBJ2-7 - TRBD2 TRBV7-2 CASSSGLAGGSYEQYF TGTGCCAGCAGCTCCGGACTAGCGGGGGGTTCCTACGAGCAGTACTTC
TRBJ2-5 - TRBD2 TRBV14 CASSPRIAGGPDQETQYF TGTGCCAGCAGCCCCCGGATAGCGGGAGGGCCAGACCAAGAGACCCAGTACTTC
TRBJ2-1 - TRBD2 TRBV28 CASSLMTSGRTEQFF TGTGCCAGCAGTCTAATGACTAGCGGGAGGACTGAGCAGTTCTTC
TRBJ2-7 - - TRBV6-5 CASSYSSKGLYEQYF TGTGCCAGCAGTTACTCGAGCAAGGGGTTGTACGAGCAGTACTTC
TRBJ2-1 - - TRBV18 CASSGDRPTSYNEQFF TGTGCCAGCTCAGGCGACAGGCCGACCTCCTACAATGAGCAGTTCTTC
TRBJ2-7 - - TRBV7-9 CASSPRMGRTYEQYF TGTGCCAGCAGCCCCAGGATGGGGCGCACCTACGAGCAGTACTTC
TRBJ2-7 - - TRBV13 CASSLGVYRTGVSYEQYF TGTGCCAGCAGCTTAGGAGTGTATCGGACGGGGGTCTCCTACGAGCAGTACTTC
TRBJ1-2 - TRBD1 TRBV30 CASPGTGRGYTF TGCGCTTCTCCAGGGACAGGGCGGGGCTACACCTTC
TRBJ2-5 - - TRBV7-9 CASSGVGAETQYF TGTGCCAGCAGCGGAGTAGGAGCAGAGACCCAGTACTTC
TRBJ1-2 - - TRBV19 CASKGQVGNYGYTF TGTGCCTCAAAGGGGCAGGTTGGGAACTATGGCTACACCTTC
TRBJ2-6 - - TRBV6-5 CASSRDTEVLTF TGTGCCAGCAGCCGGGACACCGAGGTCCTGACTTTC
TRBJ2-7 - TRBD2 TRBV6-5 CASSSGTSGSDEQYF TGTGCCAGCAGTTCCGGGACTAGCGGGAGCGACGAGCAGTACTTC
TRBJ2-7 - - TRBV5-1 CASSSRQATYEQYF TGCGCCAGCAGCTCCCGACAGGCCACCTACGAGCAGTACTTC
TRBJ2-7 - - TRBV18 CASSPRRPASYEQYF TGTGCCAGCTCACCCCGGCGGCCAGCCTCCTACGAGCAGTACTTC
TRBJ2-7 - - TRBV5-1 CASSFPGRHSYEQYF TGCGCCAGCTCTTTTCCAGGGCGCCACTCCTACGAGCAGTACTTC
TRBJ1-1 - - TRBV11-3 CASSPVAGRGTEAFF TGTGCCAGCAGTCCAGTGGCAGGCCGGGGCACTGAAGCTTTCTTT
TRBJ2-7 few - TRBV4-3 CASSQDSGRGTYEQYF TGCGCCAGCAGCCAAGATAGCGGCAGGGGGACCTACGAGCAGTACTTC
TRBJ1-1 once - TRBV28 CASSHSASEAFF TGTGCCAGCAGTCACAGTGCATCTGAAGCTTTCTTT
TRBJ1-1 - - TRBV14 CASSQEDKEQGTEAFF TGTGCCAGCAGCCAAGAAGATAAGGAACAGGGCACTGAAGCTTTCTTT
TRBJ1-2 - - TRBV5-5 CASSLVQDTDGGYTF TGTGCCAGCAGCTTGGTACAGGACACGGACGGGGGCTACACCTTC
TRBJ2-7 - TRBD2 TRBV11-2 CASSGDPGLAANTGYEQYF TGTGCCAGCAGCGGCGATCCGGGACTAGCGGCTAATACGGGCTACGAGCAGTACTTC
TRBJ1-2 - - TRBV19 CASSVQTGTKNYGYTF TGTGCCAGTAGTGTGCAAACCGGGACAAAGAACTATGGCTACACCTTC
TRBJ1-2 - - TRBV7-8 CASSLRCRRASGLEANYGYTF TGTGCCAGCAGCTTAAGGTGCCGGAGGGCCTCGGGACTGGAAGCTAACTATGGCTACACCTTC
TRBJ2-3 - TRBD1 TRBV5-1 CASSVGQGSTDTQYF TGCGCCAGCAGCGTTGGACAGGGCAGCACAGATACGCAGTATTTT